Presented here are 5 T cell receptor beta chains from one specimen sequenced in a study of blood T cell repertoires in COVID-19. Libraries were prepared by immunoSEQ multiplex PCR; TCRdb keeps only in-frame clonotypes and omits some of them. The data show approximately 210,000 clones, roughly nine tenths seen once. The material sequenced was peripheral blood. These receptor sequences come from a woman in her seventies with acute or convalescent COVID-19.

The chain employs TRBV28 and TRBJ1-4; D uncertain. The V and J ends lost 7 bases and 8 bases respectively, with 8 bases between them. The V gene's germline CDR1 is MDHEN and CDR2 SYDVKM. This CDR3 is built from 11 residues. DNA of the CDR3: TGTGCCAGCAATGTCAAAGAAAAACTGTTTTTT. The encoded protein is CASNVKEKLFF.

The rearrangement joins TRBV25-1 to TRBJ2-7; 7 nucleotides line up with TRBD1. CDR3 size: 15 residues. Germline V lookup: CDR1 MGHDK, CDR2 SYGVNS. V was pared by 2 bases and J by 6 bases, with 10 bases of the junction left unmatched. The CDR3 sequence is CASSELVTGASEQYF. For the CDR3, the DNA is TGTGCCAGCAGTGAACTAGTAACAGGGGCTTCCGAGCAGTACTTC.

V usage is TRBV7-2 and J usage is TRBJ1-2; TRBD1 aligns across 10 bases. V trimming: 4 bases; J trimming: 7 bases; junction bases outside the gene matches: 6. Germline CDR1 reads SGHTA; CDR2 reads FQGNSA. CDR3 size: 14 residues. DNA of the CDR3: TGTGCCAGCAGCTCCTCTGACAGGGGGCTTGGCTACACCTTC. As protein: CASSSSDRGLGYTF.

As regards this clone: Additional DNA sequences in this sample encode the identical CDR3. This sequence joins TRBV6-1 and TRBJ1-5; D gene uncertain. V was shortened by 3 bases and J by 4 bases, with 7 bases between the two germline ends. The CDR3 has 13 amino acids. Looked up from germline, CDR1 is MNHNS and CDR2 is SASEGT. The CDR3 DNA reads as TGTGCCAGCAGTGATAGAGAAAATCAGCCCCAGCATTTT. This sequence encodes CASSDRENQPQHF.

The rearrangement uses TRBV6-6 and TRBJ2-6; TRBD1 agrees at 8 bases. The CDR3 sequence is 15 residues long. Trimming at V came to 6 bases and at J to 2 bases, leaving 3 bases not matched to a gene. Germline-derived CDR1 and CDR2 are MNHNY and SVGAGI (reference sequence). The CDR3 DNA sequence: TGTGCCAGCAGACCAGGGGGCGCTGGGGCCAACGTCCTGACTTTC. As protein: CASRPGGAGANVLTF.